The 23 T cell receptor beta chains in this list originate from one sample, sequenced in a study of T-cell reconstitution after alpha-beta-depleted transplantation in children. Preparation of the TCRbeta library used unique molecular identifiers. In TCRdb, the PCR reads were re-called with MiXCR into one record per CDR3 protein. Of around 5,600 distinct CDR3 sequences listed, roughly a sixth are singletons. The sample in question was PBMCs, mostly from graft donor cells, obtained 180 days after TCRalphabeta/CD19-depleted stem cell transplant. Receptors originate from a patient under 10 years old who had a stem cell transplant for inherited bone marrow failure, so the T cells may come from the graft donor.

This clonotype was observed at least ten times. The rearrangement joins TRBV29-1 to TRBJ2-4; maybe TRBD1 (6 bases). Germline CDR1 and CDR2: SQVTM and ANQGSEA. CDR3 length: 19 amino acids. V dropped 0 bases and J dropped 0 bases, with 21 bases sitting between them. The CDR3: CSVEDPQGGQFIAKNIQYF. The CDR3 DNA is TGCAGCGTTGAAGATCCACAAGGCGGACAGTTTATAGCCAAAAACATTCAGTACTTC.

This clonotype was recorded many times. The V and J genes are TRBV20-1 and TRBJ1-6; D might be TRBD1 (5 bases). The CDR3 spans 16 residues. The V and J ends lost 2 bases and 7 bases respectively, with 18 bases between them. Per germline, CDR1 DFQATT and CDR2 SNEGSKA (reference sequence). The CDR3 protein is CSARRFGGPSNSPLHF. The CDR3 DNA follows: TGCAGTGCTAGACGTTTTGGGGGTCCGTCAAATTCACCCCTCCACTTT.

This clonotype was detected many times. The chain links TRBV2 to TRBJ1-5; D call uncertain. CDR1 SNHLY and CDR2 FYNNEI come from the germline V gene. The V end was cut by 6 bases, the J end by 2 bases, with 11 bases between. The CDR3 spans 14 residues. The chain's CDR3 is CASSFTEGNQPQHF. The DNA for the CDR3 is TGTGCCAGCAGCTTCACAGAAGGCAATCAGCCCCAGCATTTT. The whole variable domain, filled in from reference TRBV2 and TRBJ1-5, reads EPEVTQTPSHQVTQMGQEVILRCVPISNHLYFYWYRQILGQKVEFLVSFYNNEISEKSEIFDDQFSVERPDGSNFTLKIRSTKLEDSAMYFCASSFTEGNQPQHFGDGTRLSIL.

This clonotype has ten or more counts. The chain is built from TRBV7-9 and TRBJ2-2; TRBD1 might be the D (6 bases). CDR1 and CDR2 (germline): SEHNR, FQNEAQ (reference sequence). V lost 2 bases, J lost 2 bases, and 9 bases lay in between. This CDR3 has 15 residues. The CDR3 nucleotides read TGTGCCAGCAGCTTAAACAGGGTCAACACCGGGGAGCTGTTTTTT. Encoded protein: CASSLNRVNTGELFF.

This clonotype was counted many times. The junction shows a germline mismatch at one end, possibly a read error. V is TRBV9 and J is TRBJ2-1; 8 nucleotides line up with TRBD1. CDR1 is SGDLS, CDR2 YYNGEE, per germline. CDR3 length: 13 amino acids. The CDR3 DNA reads as TGTGCCAGCAGCCCAGGGACAGGCCGAAAAAGGCTCTTC. This encodes CASSPGTGRKRLF.

In this sample, this clonotype turned up many times. The chain recombines TRBV13 with TRBJ2-7, with no clear D. Trimming took off 4 bases at V and 3 bases at J, with 7 bases between the two ends. Germline V gene data show CDR1 as PRHDT and CDR2 as FYEKMQ (reference sequence). CDR3 length: 12 residues. The CDR3 loop reads CASSSLYYEQYF. The CDR3 bases are TGTGCCAGCAGCTCCTTATACTACGAGCAGTACTTC.

The V and J genes are TRBV6-2 or TRBV6-3 and TRBJ1-6; D remains unclear. Trimming stripped 5 bases from V and 14 bases from J, with 19 bases between. In germline, CDR1 is MNHEY, CDR2 SVGEGT. CDR3 size: 14 residues. The CDR3: CASSLFGAVRSLHF. The CDR3 region has the DNA TGTGCCAGCAGTCTCTTTGGTGCGGTTCGATCCCTCCACTTT.

This clonotype was counted many times. The CDR3 loop reads CASSLQGEETQYF. CDR3 nucleotides: TGTGCCAGCAGCTTACAGGGCGAAGAGACCCAGTACTTC. J is TRBJ2-5 and V is TRBV7-9; possible D gene TRBD1, 5 bases. This CDR3 is 13 amino acids long. Germline CDR1 and CDR2: SEHNR and FQNEAQ (reference sequence). V was trimmed by 2 bases and J by 3 bases, leaving 7 bases between them. Together with reference TRBV7-9 and TRBJ2-5, the CDR3 gives the full variable domain: DTGVSQNPRHKITKRGQNVTFRCDPISEHNRLYWYRQTLGQGPEFLTYFQNEAQLEKSRLLSDRFSAERPKGSFSTLEIQRTEQGDSAMYLCASSLQGEETQYFGPGTRLLVL.

By sample fraction, this clonotype is large. The J gene is TRBJ2-2, the V gene TRBV5-1, with 10 nucleotides matching TRBD2. The junction had 4 bases not matched to a gene; V was cut back by 2 bases and J by 3 bases. The length of the CDR3 is 16 residues. Germline lookup yields CDR1 SGHRS and CDR2 YFSETQ. The CDR3 loop reads CASSFLAGADTGELFF. The CDR3 bases are TGCGCCAGCAGCTTCCTAGCGGGGGCGGACACCGGGGAGCTGTTTTTT.

The sample holds many counts of this clonotype. The CDR3 loop reads CASRRREGNTEAFF. The CDR3 region has the DNA TGCGCCAGCAGGCGCAGGGAGGGTAACACTGAAGCTTTCTTT. The rearrangement links TRBV5-1 to TRBJ1-1; TRBD1 is a possible D gene (5 bases). CDR3 size: 14 residues. CDR1 is SGHRS, CDR2 YFSETQ, per germline. Between the trimmed V and J ends, which lost 5 bases and 2 bases, there was a span of 13 bases. The full variable domain, with the rest looked up from reference TRBV5-1 and TRBJ1-1, is KAGVTQTPRYLIKTRGQQVTLSCSPISGHRSVSWYQQTPGQGLQFLFEYFSETQRNKGNFPGRFSGRQFSNSRSEMNVSTLELGDSALYLCASRRREGNTEAFFGQGTRLTVV.

This clonotype came up many times. The chain links TRBV24-1 to TRBJ2-2, with D possibly TRBD1 on 5 matching bases. The CDR3 sequence is 14 residues long. V was shortened by 5 bases and J by 2 bases, with 8 bases between the two germline ends. CDR1 is KGHDR, CDR2 SFDVKD, per germline. The CDR3 DNA reads as TGTGCCACCAGTGTTGGGGCTAACACCGGGGAGCTGTTTTTT. Amino acids: CATSVGANTGELFF.

This clonotype has at least ten counts. The gene calls are TRBV7-2 and TRBJ2-3; TRBD2 agrees at 10 bases. V lost 8 bases, J lost 2 bases, and 10 bases stayed unmatched. The CDR3 runs to 16 residues. In germline, CDR1 is SGHTA, CDR2 FQGNSA. CDR3 DNA: TGTGCCAGCGGTTTGTGGCTAGCGGGAGCCACAGATACGCAGTATTTT. Its protein is CASGLWLAGATDTQYF.

This clonotype was recorded many times. This chain joins TRBV20-1 and TRBJ2-1; 10 bases match TRBD2. V lost 0 bases to trimming and J lost 5 bases; unmatched junction nucleotides: 16. The CDR3 runs 19 residues. CDR1 and CDR2 (germline): DFQATT, SNEGSKA (reference sequence). CDR3 in DNA: TGCAGTGCTAGAGATGAGTTTCTCATAGCGGGAGGCCCCCACAATGAGCAGTTCTTC. Translating gives CSARDEFLIAGGPHNEQFF.

This clonotype was seen at least ten times. This chain uses TRBV5-1 with TRBJ2-5, with D hard to call. V lost 0 bases to trimming and J lost 2 bases, with 5 bases between them. Germline CDR1 reads SGHRS; CDR2 reads YFSETQ. The CDR3 is 13 residues long. The CDR3 coding sequence is TGCGCCAGCAGCTTGGGCCGTCAAGAGACCCAGTACTTC. Protein: CASSLGRQETQYF.

This clonotype was seen many times. The rearrangement uses TRBV10-2 and TRBJ2-7, with 7 bases that match TRBD1. The CDR3 covers 15 residues. V lost 8 bases to trimming and J lost 3 bases; unmatched junction nucleotides: 13. Germline CDR1 reads WSHSY; CDR2 reads SAAADI. This chain's CDR3 is CASHLGQARGYEQYF. The CDR3 DNA reads as TGCGCCAGCCATTTAGGACAGGCGAGGGGCTACGAGCAGTACTTC.

The chain combines TRBV7-9 with TRBJ2-1; TRBD2 agrees at 8 bases. CDR1 is SEHNR and CDR2 is FQNEAQ in the germline V gene (reference sequence). The ends lost 1 base at V and 9 bases at J; junction bases unmatched: 11. This CDR3 has 16 amino acids. Here the CDR3 reads CASSLERGGLDGEQFF. The CDR3 region has the DNA TGTGCCAGCAGCTTAGAACGGGGGGGCCTAGATGGTGAGCAGTTCTTC.

There are many counts of this clonotype. The chain uses TRBV20-1 and TRBJ2-1; D not resolved. Deletions cut 3 bases from V and 10 bases from J, with 7 bases between. There are 10 residues in the CDR3. Looked up from germline, CDR1 is DFQATT and CDR2 is SNEGSKA (reference sequence). The CDR3 DNA follows: TGCAGTGCTAGCCCCGTGGAGCAGTTCTTC. This translates into CSASPVEQFF.

The CDR3 DNA is TGTGCCAGCAGCCTAGGGGGGCAAGAGACCCAGTACTTC. This translates into CASSLGGQETQYF. V is TRBV3-1 and J is TRBJ2-5; the D call may be TRBD1 or TRBD2 (6 bases each). The CDR3 extends over 13 amino acids. V lost 4 bases and J 2 bases, leaving 8 bases between the germline ends. Germline V gives CDR1 LGHDT, CDR2 YNNKEL (reference sequence).

About this clonotype: Sequence at one end of the junction differs from germline and may be a read error. The chain is built from TRBV4-1 and TRBJ1-1; D is unclear. The germline gives CDR1 MGHRA, CDR2 YSYEKL. CDR3 size: 14 residues. The CDR3 region has the DNA TGTGCCAGCAGCCCGGGCCTCGGGGTCGCTGAAGCTTTCTTT. It encodes CASSPGLGVAEAFF.

At least ten counts were recorded for this clonotype. V is TRBV19 and J is TRBJ2-1, with D possibly being TRBD2 (6 bases). The CDR3 consists of 14 residues. V lost 4 bases, J lost 0 bases, and 7 bases lay in between. In germline, CDR1 is LNHDA, CDR2 SQIVND (reference sequence). The DNA of the CDR3 is TGTGCCAGTAGTAGGCGGGACTCCTACAATGAGCAGTTCTTC. Translation gives CASSRRDSYNEQFF.

This clonotype was observed at least ten times. The V gene is TRBV7-6, the J gene TRBJ2-3, with D uncertain. This CDR3 is built from 14 residues. Between the trimmed V and J ends, which lost 1 base and 2 bases, there was a span of 7 bases. Germline V gene data show CDR1 as SGHVS and CDR2 as FNYEAQ. Here the CDR3 DNA reads TGTGCCAGCAGCTTAGGACTCCCCACAGATACGCAGTATTTT. This translates into CASSLGLPTDTQYF.

Many counts were recorded for this clonotype. The chain uses TRBV5-1 and TRBJ2-3; a possible D gene is TRBD2 (6 bases). V lost 3 bases, J lost 2 bases, and 16 bases lay in between. The germline V gene encodes CDR1 SGHRS and CDR2 YFSETQ. There are 16 residues in the CDR3. CDR3 in amino acids: CASSSGGAIHTDTQYF. The DNA for the CDR3 is TGCGCCAGCAGCTCCGGGGGAGCTATACACACAGATACGCAGTATTTT.

This clonotype has at least ten counts. The chain joins TRBV5-1 to TRBJ2-5, with 8 bases matching TRBD2. Germline V gene sequence: CDR1 SGHRS, CDR2 YFSETQ. The CDR3 runs 14 residues. The J segment lost 5 bases and the V segment lost 4 bases, leaving 7 bases of the junction unmatched. CDR3 nucleotide sequence: TGCGCCAGCAGCCCAACCGCTAGCGGGGAGACCCAGTACTTC. It is translated as CASSPTASGETQYF.